Listed below are T cell receptor beta chains from one sample, sequenced in a study of shared clonotypes between healthy human individuals. Sequencing used immunoSEQ multiplex PCR; TCRdb keeps in-frame clones, though not all of them. Here the sample spans around 720,000 clones, around three quarters being singletons. The sequenced sample was memory CD4+ T cells sorted from blood. The receptors originated from a woman in her 30s in good health. The CDR3 runs from the conserved cysteine through the conserved F or W. Each record gives: clone size, D gene, CDR3 length, V gene, J gene, CDR3 protein, CDR3 DNA. D genes are given only for firm matches. Only part of the rows carry a size: once, few, many, or a class if the clone is expanded.

clone_size: few; d_call: .; cdr3_length: 14; v_call: TRBV25-1; j_call: TRBJ1-1; cdr3_aa: CASSVGRRNTEAFF; cdr3_nt: TGTGCCAGCAGTGTGGGCAGGAGGAACACTGAAGCTTTCTTT
clone_size: .; d_call: .; cdr3_length: 13; v_call: TRBV11-2; j_call: TRBJ2-3; cdr3_aa: CASSQARTDTQYF; cdr3_nt: TGTGCCAGCAGCCAAGCCCGCACAGATACGCAGTATTTT
clone_size: .; d_call: TRBD1; cdr3_length: 13; v_call: TRBV29-1; j_call: TRBJ2-7; cdr3_aa: CSTSGTGRHEQYF; cdr3_nt: TGCAGCACCTCCGGGACAGGGAGACACGAGCAGTACTTC
clone_size: .; d_call: TRBD1; cdr3_length: 15; v_call: TRBV6-5; j_call: TRBJ1-1; cdr3_aa: CASITRQGGYTEAFF; cdr3_nt: TGTGCCAGCATTACCCGACAGGGGGGATACACTGAAGCTTTCTTT
clone_size: .; d_call: .; cdr3_length: 13; v_call: TRBV5-4; j_call: TRBJ2-5; cdr3_aa: CASSFVGMETQYF; cdr3_nt: TGTGCCAGCAGCTTTGTGGGAATGGAGACCCAGTACTTC
clone_size: .; d_call: TRBD1; cdr3_length: 15; v_call: TRBV10-1; j_call: TRBJ2-3; cdr3_aa: CASSLTGGSADTQYF; cdr3_nt: TGCGCCAGCAGCCTAACAGGGGGCTCGGCAGATACGCAGTATTTT
clone_size: .; d_call: .; cdr3_length: 14; v_call: TRBV7-2; j_call: TRBJ2-2; cdr3_aa: CASSQYSDTGELFF; cdr3_nt: TGTGCCAGCAGCCAGTACTCCGACACCGGGGAGCTGTTTTTT
clone_size: .; d_call: .; cdr3_length: 16; v_call: TRBV28; j_call: TRBJ1-3; cdr3_aa: CASSFRPAVSGNTIYF; cdr3_nt: TGTGCCAGCAGCTTTAGACCGGCCGTGAGCGGAAACACCATATATTTT
clone_size: .; d_call: TRBD1; cdr3_length: 14; v_call: TRBV19; j_call: TRBJ1-5; cdr3_aa: CASSHDRAIQPQHF; cdr3_nt: TGTGCCAGTAGTCATGACAGGGCAATCCAGCCCCAGCATTTT
clone_size: few; d_call: TRBD1; cdr3_length: 15; v_call: TRBV5-1; j_call: TRBJ1-4; cdr3_aa: CASSYTGASEEKLFF; cdr3_nt: TGCGCCAGCAGCTATACAGGGGCGTCGGAAGAAAAACTGTTTTTT
clone_size: .; d_call: TRBD2; cdr3_length: 16; v_call: TRBV5-1; j_call: TRBJ2-3; cdr3_aa: CASSEGLAGDGDTQYF; cdr3_nt: TGCGCCAGCAGTGAGGGACTAGCGGGAGACGGAGATACGCAGTATTTT
clone_size: few; d_call: .; cdr3_length: 13; v_call: TRBV14; j_call: TRBJ1-1; cdr3_aa: CASSPGQNTEAFF; cdr3_nt: TGTGCCAGCAGCCCTGGACAGAACACTGAAGCTTTCTTT
clone_size: .; d_call: .; cdr3_length: 14; v_call: TRBV2; j_call: TRBJ2-6; cdr3_aa: CASSGTDGANVLTF; cdr3_nt: TGTGCCAGCAGTGGGACGGATGGGGCCAACGTCCTGACTTTC
clone_size: few; d_call: .; cdr3_length: 11; v_call: TRBV4-1; j_call: TRBJ2-7; cdr3_aa: CASSQLGEQYF; cdr3_nt: TGCGCCAGCAGCCAACTGGGGGAGCAGTACTTC
clone_size: .; d_call: TRBD2; cdr3_length: 18; v_call: TRBV14; j_call: TRBJ2-2; cdr3_aa: CASSQDPLAGGRTGELFF; cdr3_nt: TGTGCCAGCAGCCAAGATCCCTTAGCGGGAGGAAGGACCGGGGAGCTGTTTTTT
clone_size: .; d_call: .; cdr3_length: 14; v_call: TRBV19; j_call: TRBJ1-6; cdr3_aa: CASGRTAYNSPLHF; cdr3_nt: TGTGCCAGTGGTAGGACAGCCTATAATTCACCCCTCCACTTT
clone_size: .; d_call: TRBD2; cdr3_length: 17; v_call: TRBV7-9; j_call: TRBJ2-3; cdr3_aa: CASSNSLLAGDTDTQYF; cdr3_nt: TGTGCCAGCAGCAATAGCCTCCTAGCGGGGGACACAGATACGCAGTATTTT
clone_size: .; d_call: .; cdr3_length: 12; v_call: TRBV6-6; j_call: TRBJ2-2; cdr3_aa: CASSPAAGELFF; cdr3_nt: TGTGCCAGCAGTCCCGCGGCCGGGGAGCTGTTTTTT
clone_size: .; d_call: .; cdr3_length: 15; v_call: TRBV19; j_call: TRBJ2-1; cdr3_aa: CASSKKQWGWGEQFF; cdr3_nt: TGTGCCAGTAGTAAAAAACAGTGGGGATGGGGTGAGCAGTTCTTC
clone_size: .; d_call: .; cdr3_length: 14; v_call: TRBV19; j_call: TRBJ2-7; cdr3_aa: CASSIASFSYEQYF; cdr3_nt: TGTGCCAGTAGTATCGCTAGCTTTTCCTACGAGCAGTACTTC
clone_size: .; d_call: .; cdr3_length: 16; v_call: TRBV7-8; j_call: TRBJ1-5; cdr3_aa: CASSLDRDRTNQPQHF; cdr3_nt: TGTGCCAGCAGCTTAGATAGGGACCGAACGAATCAGCCCCAGCATTTT
clone_size: once; d_call: .; cdr3_length: 12; v_call: TRBV5-4; j_call: TRBJ1-4; cdr3_aa: CASSFRGEKLFF; cdr3_nt: TGTGCCAGCAGCTTTCGTGGTGAAAAACTGTTTTTT
clone_size: few; d_call: .; cdr3_length: 13; v_call: TRBV19; j_call: TRBJ2-3; cdr3_aa: CASSITGPDTQYF; cdr3_nt: TGTGCCAGTAGTATAACAGGGCCAGATACGCAGTATTTT
clone_size: .; d_call: .; cdr3_length: 13; v_call: TRBV2; j_call: TRBJ2-2; cdr3_aa: CASSVGLGGELFF; cdr3_nt: TGTGCCAGCAGTGTCGGACTTGGCGGGGAGCTGTTTTTT
clone_size: .; d_call: .; cdr3_length: 15; v_call: TRBV18; j_call: TRBJ1-1; cdr3_aa: CASSPTWEKNTEAFF; cdr3_nt: TGTGCCAGCTCACCGACTTGGGAGAAGAACACTGAAGCTTTCTTT
clone_size: .; d_call: .; cdr3_length: 16; v_call: TRBV18; j_call: TRBJ1-5; cdr3_aa: CASSPGGPNSNQPQHF; cdr3_nt: TGTGCCAGCTCACCCGGGGGACCGAATAGCAATCAGCCCCAGCATTTT